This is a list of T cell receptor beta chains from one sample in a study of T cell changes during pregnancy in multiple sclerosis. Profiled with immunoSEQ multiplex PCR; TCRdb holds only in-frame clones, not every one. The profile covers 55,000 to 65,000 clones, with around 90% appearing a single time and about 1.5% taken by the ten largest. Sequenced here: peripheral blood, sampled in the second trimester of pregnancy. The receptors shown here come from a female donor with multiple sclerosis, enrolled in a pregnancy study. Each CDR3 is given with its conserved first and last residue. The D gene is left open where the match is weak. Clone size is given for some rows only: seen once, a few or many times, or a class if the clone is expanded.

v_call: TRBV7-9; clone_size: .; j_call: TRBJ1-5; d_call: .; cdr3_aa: CASSSQQGNQPQHF; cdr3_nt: TGTGCCAGCAGCTCCCAGCAGGGTAATCAGCCCCAGCATTTT
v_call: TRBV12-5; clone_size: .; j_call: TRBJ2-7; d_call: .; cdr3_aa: CASGPRGSGSYEQYF; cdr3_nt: TGTGCTAGTGGTCCCCGGGGTAGCGGCTCCTACGAGCAGTACTTC
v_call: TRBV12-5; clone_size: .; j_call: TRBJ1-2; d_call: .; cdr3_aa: CASGLDPPYGYTF; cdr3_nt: TGTGCTAGTGGTTTGGATCCTCCTTATGGCTACACCTTC
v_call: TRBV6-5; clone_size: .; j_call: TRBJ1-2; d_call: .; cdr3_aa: CASSYSTPGDNYGYTF; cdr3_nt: TGTGCCAGCAGTTACTCGACTCCCGGGGATAACTATGGCTACACCTTC
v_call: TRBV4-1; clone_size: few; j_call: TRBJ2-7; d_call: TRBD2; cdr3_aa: CASSPLAQTYSYEQYF; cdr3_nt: TGCGCCAGCAGCCCACTAGCGCAGACGTACTCCTACGAGCAGTACTTC
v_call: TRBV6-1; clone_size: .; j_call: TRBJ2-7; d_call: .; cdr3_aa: CASSTDAGEQYF; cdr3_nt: TGTGCCAGCAGTACCGATGCGGGCGAGCAGTACTTC
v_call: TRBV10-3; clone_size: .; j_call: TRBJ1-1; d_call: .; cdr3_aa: CAISESGGQLNTEAFF; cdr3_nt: TGTGCCATCAGTGAGTCCGGCGGACAGCTGAACACTGAAGCTTTCTTT
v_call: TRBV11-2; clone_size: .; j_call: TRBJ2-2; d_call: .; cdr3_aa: CASSPNGYGGELFF; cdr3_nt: TGTGCCAGCAGCCCCAACGGGTACGGCGGGGAGCTGTTTTTT
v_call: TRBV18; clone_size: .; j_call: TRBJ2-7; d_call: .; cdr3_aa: CASSPQSGRYEQYF; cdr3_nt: TGTGCCAGCTCACCACAATCGGGTCGGTACGAGCAGTACTTC
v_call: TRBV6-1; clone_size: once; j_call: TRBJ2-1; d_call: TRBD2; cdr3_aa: CASSERGTSGSYEQFF; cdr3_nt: TGTGCCAGCAGTGAGAGAGGGACTAGCGGGTCCTATGAGCAGTTCTTC
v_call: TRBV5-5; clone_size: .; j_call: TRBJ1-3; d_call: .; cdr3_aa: CASSLALQGVSPGNTIYF; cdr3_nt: TGTGCCAGCAGCTTGGCCCTACAGGGAGTATCACCTGGAAACACCATATATTTT
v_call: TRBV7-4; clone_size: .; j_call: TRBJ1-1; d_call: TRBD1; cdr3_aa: CASSSGQTKNTEAFF; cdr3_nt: TGTGCCAGCAGCTCGGGACAGACGAAGAACACTGAAGCTTTCTTT
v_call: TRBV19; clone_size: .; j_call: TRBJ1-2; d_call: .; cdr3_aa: CASSPDPGVGYTF; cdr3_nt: TGTGCCAGTAGTCCCGACCCGGGGGTAGGCTACACCTTC
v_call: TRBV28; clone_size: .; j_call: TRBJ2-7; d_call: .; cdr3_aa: CASSLGPLSGSEQYF; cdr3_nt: TGTGCCAGCAGTTTGGGCCCCCTTAGTGGGAGCGAGCAGTACTTC
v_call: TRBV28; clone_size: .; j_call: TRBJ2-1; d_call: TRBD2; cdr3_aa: CASTPGGTSGRPYNEQFF; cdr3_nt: TGTGCCAGCACCCCCGGTGGGACTAGCGGGAGGCCATACAATGAGCAGTTCTTC
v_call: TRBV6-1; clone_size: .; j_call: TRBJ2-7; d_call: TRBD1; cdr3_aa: CASSDWTGTSTEQYF; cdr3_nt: TGTGCCAGCAGTGATTGGACAGGGACAAGTACAGAGCAGTACTTC
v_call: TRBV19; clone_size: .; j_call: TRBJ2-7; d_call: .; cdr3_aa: CASSIVDPDRELVEYEQYF; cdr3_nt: TGTGCCAGTAGTATAGTCGACCCCGATCGTGAGCTAGTTGAGTACGAGCAGTACTTC
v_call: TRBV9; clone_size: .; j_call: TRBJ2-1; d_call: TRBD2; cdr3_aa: CASSFSGSSNYNEQFF; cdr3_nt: TGTGCCAGCAGCTTTAGCGGGAGTAGTAACTACAATGAGCAGTTCTTC
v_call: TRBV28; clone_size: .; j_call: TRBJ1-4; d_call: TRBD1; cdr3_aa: CASSWTGRKLFF; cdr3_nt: TGTGCCAGCAGCTGGACAGGGCGAAAACTGTTTTTT
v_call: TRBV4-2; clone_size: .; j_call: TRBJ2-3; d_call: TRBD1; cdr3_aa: CASSRGQGGADTQYF; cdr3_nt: TGTGCCAGCAGCCGAGGACAGGGTGGCGCAGATACGCAGTATTTT
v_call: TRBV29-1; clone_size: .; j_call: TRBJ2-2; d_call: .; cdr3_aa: CSVEGVGGLNTGELFF; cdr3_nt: TGCAGCGTTGAAGGGGTTGGAGGACTGAACACCGGGGAGCTGTTTTTT
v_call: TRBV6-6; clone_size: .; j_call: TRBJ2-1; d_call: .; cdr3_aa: CASGGMIAGSYNEQFF; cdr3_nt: TGTGCCAGCGGGGGGATGATAGCTGGTTCCTACAATGAGCAGTTCTTC
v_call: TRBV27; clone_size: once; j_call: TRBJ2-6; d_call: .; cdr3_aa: CASIPLSGANVLTF; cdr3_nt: TGTGCCAGCATCCCTCTCTCTGGGGCCAACGTCCTGACTTTC
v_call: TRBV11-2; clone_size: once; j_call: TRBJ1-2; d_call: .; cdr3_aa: CATSGEANYGYTF; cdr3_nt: TGTGCCACCTCAGGGGAAGCTAACTATGGCTACACCTTC
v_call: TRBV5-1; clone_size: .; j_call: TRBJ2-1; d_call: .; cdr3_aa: CASSLGSEYNEQFF; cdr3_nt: TGCGCCAGCAGCTTGGGAAGCGAGTACAATGAGCAGTTCTTC
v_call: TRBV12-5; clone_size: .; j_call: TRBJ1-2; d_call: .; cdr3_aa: CASGFTSTGHGYTF; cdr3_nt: TGTGCTAGTGGTTTTACCTCCACAGGGCATGGCTACACCTTC
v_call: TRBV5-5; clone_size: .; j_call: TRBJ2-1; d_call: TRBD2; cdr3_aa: CASSVTSGTYNEQFF; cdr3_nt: TGTGCCAGCAGCGTGACTAGCGGTACCTACAATGAGCAGTTCTTC
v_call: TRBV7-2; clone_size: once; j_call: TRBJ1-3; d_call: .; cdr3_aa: CASSWTTGSGNTIYF; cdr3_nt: TGTGCCAGCAGCTGGACAACAGGGTCTGGAAACACCATATATTTT
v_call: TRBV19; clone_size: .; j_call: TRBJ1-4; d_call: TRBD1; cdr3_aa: CASSIRQGTNEKLFF; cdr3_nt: TGTGCCAGTAGTATACGACAGGGGACAAATGAAAAACTGTTTTTT
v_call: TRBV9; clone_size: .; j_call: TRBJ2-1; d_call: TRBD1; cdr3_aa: CASSVRTGKESEQFF; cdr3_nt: TGTGCCAGCAGCGTTAGGACAGGAAAAGAAAGTGAGCAGTTCTTC
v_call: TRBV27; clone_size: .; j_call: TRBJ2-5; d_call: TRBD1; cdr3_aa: CASSLRPRGWETQYF; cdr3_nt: TGTGCCAGCAGTTTACGACCCAGGGGGTGGGAGACCCAGTACTTC
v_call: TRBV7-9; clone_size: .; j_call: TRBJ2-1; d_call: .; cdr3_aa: CASSFFGESNEQFF; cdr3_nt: TGTGCCAGCAGCTTTTTCGGTGAAAGCAATGAGCAGTTCTTC
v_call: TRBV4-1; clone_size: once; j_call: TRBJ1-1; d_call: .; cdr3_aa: CASSQVGGVGAFF; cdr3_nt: TGCGCCAGCAGCCAAGTCGGGGGGGTAGGCGCTTTCTTT
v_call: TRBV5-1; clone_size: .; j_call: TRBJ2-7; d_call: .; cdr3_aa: CASSFGGVPYEQYF; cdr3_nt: TGCGCCAGCAGCTTCGGCGGGGTGCCCTACGAGCAGTACTTC
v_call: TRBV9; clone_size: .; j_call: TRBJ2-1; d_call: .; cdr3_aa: CASSVVGGSYNEQFF; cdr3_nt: TGTGCCAGCAGCGTAGTAGGGGGATCCTACAATGAGCAGTTCTTC
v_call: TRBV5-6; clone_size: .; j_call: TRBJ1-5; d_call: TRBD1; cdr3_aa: CASSLLGGDQPQHF; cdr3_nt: TGTGCCAGCAGCTTGCTAGGGGGCGATCAGCCCCAGCATTTT
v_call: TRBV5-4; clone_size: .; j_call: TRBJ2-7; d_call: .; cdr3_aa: CASSLEVSSYEQYF; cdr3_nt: TGTGCCAGCAGCTTGGAAGTGAGCTCCTACGAGCAGTACTTC
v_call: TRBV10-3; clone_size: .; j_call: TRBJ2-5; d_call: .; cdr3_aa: CAISETGGGGETQYF; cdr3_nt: TGTGCCATCAGTGAGACAGGGGGAGGGGGAGAGACCCAGTACTTC
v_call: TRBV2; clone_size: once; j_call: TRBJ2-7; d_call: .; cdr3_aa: CASSDGLHYEQYF; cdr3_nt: TGTGCCAGCAGTGACGGTCTTCACTACGAGCAGTACTTC
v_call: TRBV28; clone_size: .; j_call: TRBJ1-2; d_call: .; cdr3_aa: CASSLSGWEQDYGYTF; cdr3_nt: TGTGCCAGCAGTTTGTCAGGTTGGGAACAGGATTATGGCTACACCTTC
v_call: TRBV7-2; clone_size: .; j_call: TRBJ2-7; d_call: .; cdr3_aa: CASSLRLTTYEQYF; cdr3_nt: TGTGCCAGCAGCTTAAGACTAACTACCTACGAGCAGTACTTC
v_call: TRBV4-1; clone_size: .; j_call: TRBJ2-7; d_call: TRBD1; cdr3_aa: CASSQILGQGRHEQYF; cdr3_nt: TGCGCCAGCAGCCAAATACTAGGACAGGGTAGACACGAGCAGTACTTC